This TCR beta chain was observed in a study of PD-1 blockade in classical Hodgkin lymphoma. About the study: Patients got intravenous nivolumab 3 mg/kg every 2 weeks. Study conclusions and caveats: By C4D1, CD4+ diversity increased significantly, especially in complete responders. Prior to therapy, complete responders displayed diversity much like that of newly diagnosed patients. With respect to the repertoire differences, their causes, possibly disease activity or prior therapy, remain undefined.

Relapses following autologous stem cell transplantation were seen in all patients, with brentuximab vedotin exposure varying. Magnetic negative selection of thawed PBMCs was the method by which CD4+ T cells were purified. Regarding this clone: What it binds is unknown.

V dropped 1 base and J dropped 2; count of bases not matched to a gene: 3. The CDR3 contains 16 residues. Germline assignment: CDR1 KGHSH and CDR2 LQKENI. Profiled with immunoSEQ multiplex PCR; TCRdb holds only in-frame clones, not every one. The sample shows 26,000 or so clones, about 74% of them seen only once. This TCR derives from a human donor with classical Hodgkin lymphoma. The chain joins TRBV18 to TRBJ2-5; 11 bases are a match to TRBD1. The sample consisted of CD4+ T cells from blood, taken at baseline. DNA for the CDR3: TGTGCCAGCTCACCACGGACAGGGGGCGGGCAAGAGACCCAGTACTTC. It yields the protein CASSPRTGGGQETQYF.